This is a list of T cell receptor beta chains from one sample in a study of T-cell reconstitution after alpha-beta-depleted transplantation in children. MiXCR, applied by TCRdb to the PCR reads, yields one record per CDR3 protein. The repertoire holds 250,000 to 400,000 distinct CDR3 sequences, with roughly 25% as singletons. The source was PBMCs, mostly from graft donor cells, collected 180 days after TCRalphabeta/CD19-depleted stem cell transplant. These receptors all come from a male patient under 18 who had a stem cell transplant for acute lymphoblastic leukemia, so the T cells may come from the graft donor. Each CDR3 is given with its conserved first and last residue. D genes are given only for firm matches. The size of a clone is reported for some rows only, either as once, few or many, or as a class for expanded clones.

abundance: -; j_gene: TRBJ2-3; v_gene: TRBV14; d_gene: TRBD2; CDR3aa: CASSQGLANTQYF; CDR3nt: TGTGCCAGCAGCCAAGGACTAGCGAATACGCAGTATTTT
abundance: -; j_gene: TRBJ2-1; v_gene: TRBV6-5; d_gene: TRBD2; CDR3aa: CASSYLGGAYNEQFF; CDR3nt: TGTGCCAGCAGTTACTTGGGGGGGGCCTACAATGAGCAGTTCTTC
abundance: -; j_gene: TRBJ2-2; v_gene: TRBV15; d_gene: -; CDR3aa: CATSSALLNTGELFF; CDR3nt: TGTGCCACCAGCAGTGCGCTATTGAACACCGGGGAGCTGTTTTTT
abundance: -; j_gene: TRBJ2-7; v_gene: TRBV27; d_gene: -; CDR3aa: CASGLSAGEQYF; CDR3nt: TGTGCCAGCGGACTTTCAGCGGGCGAGCAGTACTTC
abundance: few; j_gene: TRBJ2-3; v_gene: TRBV5-1; d_gene: -; CDR3aa: CASMGVSTDTQYF; CDR3nt: TGCGCCAGCATGGGAGTTAGCACAGATACGCAGTATTTT
abundance: many; j_gene: TRBJ2-7; v_gene: TRBV12-3/TRBV12-4; d_gene: TRBD2; CDR3aa: CASRTGGASGLYEQYF; CDR3nt: TGTGCCAGCAGAACTGGTGGGGCTAGCGGACTCTACGAGCAGTACTTC
abundance: -; j_gene: TRBJ2-3; v_gene: TRBV20-1; d_gene: -; CDR3aa: CSARGVPGAGTDTQYF; CDR3nt: TGCAGTGCCAGAGGGGTCCCCGGGGCCGGCACAGATACGCAGTATTTT
abundance: few; j_gene: TRBJ2-7; v_gene: TRBV9; d_gene: -; CDR3aa: CASGFTGIDEQYF; CDR3nt: TGTGCCAGTGGCTTCACAGGGATCGACGAGCAGTACTTC
abundance: few; j_gene: TRBJ1-1; v_gene: TRBV20-1; d_gene: -; CDR3aa: CSARAGANTEAFF; CDR3nt: TGCAGTGCTAGAGCGGGCGCGAACACTGAAGCTTTCTTT
abundance: few; j_gene: TRBJ2-7; v_gene: TRBV4-2; d_gene: TRBD2; CDR3aa: CASSQGLAGFYEQYF; CDR3nt: TGTGCCAGCAGCCAGGGACTAGCGGGGTTCTACGAGCAGTACTTC
abundance: few; j_gene: TRBJ2-1; v_gene: TRBV18; d_gene: -; CDR3aa: CASSPWTAERVDEQFF; CDR3nt: TGTGCCAGCTCACCATGGACAGCCGAGCGTGTCGATGAGCAGTTCTTC
abundance: -; j_gene: TRBJ1-1; v_gene: TRBV6-5; d_gene: -; CDR3aa: CASSYGDAVEAFF; CDR3nt: TGTGCCAGCAGTTACGGGGATGCGGTAGAAGCTTTCTTT
abundance: -; j_gene: TRBJ2-5; v_gene: TRBV20-1; d_gene: TRBD1; CDR3aa: CSARGQGYEETQYF; CDR3nt: TGCAGTGCTAGAGGACAGGGGTACGAAGAGACCCAGTACTTC
abundance: once; j_gene: TRBJ1-4; v_gene: TRBV7-9; d_gene: TRBD1; CDR3aa: CASSLTGGTEKLFF; CDR3nt: TGTGCCAGCAGCTTGACAGGGGGCACTGAAAAACTGTTTTTT
abundance: -; j_gene: TRBJ2-7; v_gene: TRBV29-1; d_gene: TRBD1; CDR3aa: CSVVGQEGYEQYF; CDR3nt: TGCAGCGTTGTGGGACAGGAAGGGTACGAGCAGTACTTC
abundance: -; j_gene: TRBJ1-1; v_gene: TRBV7-9; d_gene: TRBD1; CDR3aa: CASSLTGGGNTEAFF; CDR3nt: TGTGCCAGCAGCCTGACAGGGGGGGGGAACACTGAAGCTTTCTTT
abundance: few; j_gene: TRBJ2-3; v_gene: TRBV7-9; d_gene: -; CDR3aa: CASSPQRVHGDTQYF; CDR3nt: TGTGCCAGCAGCCCCCAGAGGGTCCATGGAGATACGCAGTATTTT
abundance: few; j_gene: TRBJ1-1; v_gene: TRBV10-3; d_gene: -; CDR3aa: CAISLYMNTEAFF; CDR3nt: TGTGCCATCAGCCTGTACATGAACACTGAAGCTTTCTTT
abundance: -; j_gene: TRBJ1-2; v_gene: TRBV3-1; d_gene: -; CDR3aa: CASSHYTGSGYTF; CDR3nt: TGTGCCAGCAGCCATTATACAGGGTCTGGCTACACCTTC
abundance: few; j_gene: TRBJ1-2; v_gene: TRBV20-1; d_gene: -; CDR3aa: CSAVGRGYTF; CDR3nt: TGCAGTGCCGTTGGGAGGGGCTACACCTTC
abundance: -; j_gene: TRBJ1-5; v_gene: TRBV7-8; d_gene: -; CDR3aa: CASSSGLWNQPQHF; CDR3nt: TGTGCCAGCAGCTCCGGACTCTGGAATCAGCCCCAGCATTTT
abundance: few; j_gene: TRBJ1-1; v_gene: TRBV29-1; d_gene: TRBD1; CDR3aa: CSVRTGGPEAFF; CDR3nt: TGCAGCGTAAGGACAGGGGGCCCTGAAGCTTTCTTT
abundance: once; j_gene: TRBJ2-1; v_gene: TRBV29-1; d_gene: -; CDR3aa: CSVNTQFF; CDR3nt: TGCAGCGTAAACACGCAGTTCTTC
abundance: few; j_gene: TRBJ2-7; v_gene: TRBV7-8; d_gene: -; CDR3aa: CASSFPPANEQYF; CDR3nt: TGTGCCAGCAGCTTTCCCCCGGCCAACGAGCAGTACTTC
abundance: few; j_gene: TRBJ1-6; v_gene: TRBV7-3; d_gene: TRBD1; CDR3aa: CASSSTGGASPLHF; CDR3nt: TGTGCCAGCAGCTCTACAGGGGGCGCCTCACCCCTCCACTTT
abundance: -; j_gene: TRBJ2-1; v_gene: TRBV12-3/TRBV12-4; d_gene: -; CDR3aa: CASSFGGLSSYNEQFF; CDR3nt: TGTGCCAGCAGTTTTGGAGGGCTAAGCTCCTACAATGAGCAGTTCTTC
abundance: -; j_gene: TRBJ2-1; v_gene: TRBV14; d_gene: -; CDR3aa: CASSQDLAPNRGQFF; CDR3nt: TGTGCCAGCAGCCAAGATCTTGCTCCGAACCGGGGGCAGTTCTTC
abundance: few; j_gene: TRBJ2-5; v_gene: TRBV2; d_gene: -; CDR3aa: CASSPRQSGETQYF; CDR3nt: TGTGCCAGCAGCCCCAGGCAGAGTGGAGAGACCCAGTACTTC
abundance: few; j_gene: TRBJ2-7; v_gene: TRBV20-1; d_gene: -; CDR3aa: CSARGVSATYEQYF; CDR3nt: TGCAGTGCTAGAGGGGTTAGCGCAACCTACGAGCAGTACTTC
abundance: few; j_gene: TRBJ2-4; v_gene: TRBV10-2; d_gene: -; CDR3aa: CASIPKGDLLAKNIQYF; CDR3nt: TGCGCCAGCATCCCCAAGGGGGATCTTCTAGCCAAAAACATTCAGTACTTC
abundance: -; j_gene: TRBJ2-7; v_gene: TRBV2; d_gene: -; CDR3aa: CASSDLGVGITYEQYF; CDR3nt: TGTGCCAGCAGTGACCTGGGGGTGGGAATTACCTACGAGCAGTACTTC
abundance: -; j_gene: TRBJ2-3; v_gene: TRBV20-1; d_gene: TRBD2; CDR3aa: CSARDYSPSTDTQYF; CDR3nt: TGCAGTGCCCGGGACTACTCCCCTAGCACAGATACGCAGTATTTT
abundance: -; j_gene: TRBJ1-5; v_gene: TRBV29-1; d_gene: -; CDR3aa: CSVGSNQPQHF; CDR3nt: TGCAGCGTTGGTAGCAATCAGCCCCAGCATTTT
abundance: -; j_gene: TRBJ2-7; v_gene: TRBV6-5; d_gene: -; CDR3aa: CASSKSGYEQYF; CDR3nt: TGTGCCAGCAGCAAGTCAGGTTACGAGCAGTACTTC
abundance: few; j_gene: TRBJ2-2; v_gene: TRBV6-1; d_gene: -; CDR3aa: CASAPAPWDSSTGELFF; CDR3nt: TGTGCCAGCGCCCCTGCCCCCTGGGACTCTTCCACCGGGGAGCTGTTTTTT
abundance: few; j_gene: TRBJ2-7; v_gene: TRBV9; d_gene: TRBD2; CDR3aa: CASSVSSGAYEQYF; CDR3nt: TGTGCCAGCAGCGTTTCTAGCGGGGCCTACGAGCAGTACTTC
abundance: few; j_gene: TRBJ1-1; v_gene: TRBV28; d_gene: -; CDR3aa: CASSLNGHTEAFF; CDR3nt: TGTGCCAGCAGTTTAAACGGGCACACTGAAGCTTTCTTT
abundance: few; j_gene: TRBJ1-1; v_gene: TRBV9; d_gene: -; CDR3aa: CASSVERNRLEAFF; CDR3nt: TGTGCCAGCAGCGTAGAGAGGAACAGACTTGAAGCTTTCTTT
abundance: few; j_gene: TRBJ2-1; v_gene: TRBV9; d_gene: -; CDR3aa: CASSVGGQEGLGNEQFF; CDR3nt: TGTGCCAGCAGCGTAGGAGGTCAGGAGGGCCTCGGGAATGAGCAGTTCTTC
abundance: -; j_gene: TRBJ2-3; v_gene: TRBV24-1; d_gene: TRBD1; CDR3aa: CATSPYYRTGETDTQYF; CDR3nt: TGTGCCACCAGTCCCTACTATCGGACAGGGGAAACAGATACGCAGTATTTT
abundance: -; j_gene: TRBJ2-2; v_gene: TRBV7-2; d_gene: -; CDR3aa: CASSRRTGELFF; CDR3nt: TGTGCCAGCAGCCGGAGGACCGGGGAGCTGTTTTTT
abundance: -; j_gene: TRBJ2-3; v_gene: TRBV29-1; d_gene: -; CDR3aa: CSVDRGVRYRTDTQYF; CDR3nt: TGCAGCGTTGATCGCGGCGTCAGGTATCGCACAGATACGCAGTATTTT
abundance: few; j_gene: TRBJ2-7; v_gene: TRBV12-3/TRBV12-4; d_gene: TRBD1; CDR3aa: CASSLGQGLREYF; CDR3nt: TGTGCCAGCAGTTTGGGACAGGGATTACGAGAGTACTTC
abundance: -; j_gene: TRBJ2-7; v_gene: TRBV5-6; d_gene: TRBD2; CDR3aa: CASSLTSGSFYEQYF; CDR3nt: TGTGCCAGCAGCTTGACTAGCGGGAGTTTCTACGAGCAGTACTTC
abundance: -; j_gene: TRBJ1-6; v_gene: TRBV7-2; d_gene: TRBD1; CDR3aa: CASSGRTGIYNSPLHF; CDR3nt: TGTGCCAGCAGCGGACGGACAGGGATTTATAATTCACCCCTCCACTTT